The rows below give T cell receptor beta chains drawn from one sample of a study of cytomegalovirus exposure and HLA in healthy donors. Assay used: immunoSEQ multiplex PCR; TCRdb lists only in-frame clones, some missing. This table has under 200,000 clones, about 71% appearing once. Material: PBMCs. The source of these receptors is a woman aged 25 to 45 in good health and CMV-seronegative. CDR3s include the opening cysteine and the closing phenylalanine or tryptophan. A D gene is named only where the DNA matches it firmly. Size tells how often a clone was seen (once, few, many) or the class of an expanded clone, and some rows leave it out.

j_call	v_call	clone_size	d_call	cdr3_nt	cdr3_aa
TRBJ2-5	TRBV19	-	-	TGTGCCAGTAGTAAGCAGGCGGGACCCAAAGAGACCCAGTACTTC	CASSKQAGPKETQYF
TRBJ1-2	TRBV7-9	-	-	TGTTCCAGCAGGCCTGACCGGGAAGGCTACACCTTC	CSSRPDREGYTF
TRBJ1-3	TRBV4-1	-	-	TGCGCCAGCAGCCTCGGATTCTCTGGAGACACCATATATTTT	CASSLGFSGDTIYF
TRBJ2-7	TRBV5-1	-	TRBD1	TGCGCCAGCAGCTTGGGACAGGGGAAGTACGAGCAGTACTTC	CASSLGQGKYEQYF
TRBJ2-3	TRBV14	-	-	TGTGCCAGCAGCCAGCAGGGACTCAACACAGATACGCAGTATTTT	CASSQQGLNTDTQYF
TRBJ2-2	TRBV28	-	TRBD2	TGTGCCAGCACGGCTAGCGGGAGACGGGCCGGGGAGCTGTTTTTT	CASTASGRRAGELFF
TRBJ1-1	TRBV5-1	-	-	TGCGCCAGCAGCTTGGGGCTGCGGAGCACTGAAGCTTTCTTT	CASSLGLRSTEAFF
TRBJ2-2	TRBV30	-	TRBD2	TGTGCCTGGAGTGGGACTAGGGACACCGGGGAGCTGTTTTTT	CAWSGTRDTGELFF
TRBJ1-5	TRBV28	few	TRBD1	TGTGCCAGCAGACGGACAGGGTCCGAACAGCCCCAGCATTTT	CASRRTGSEQPQHF
TRBJ1-5	TRBV7-9	-	-	TGTGCCAGCAGCCGCGGTGGAGGTCAGCCCCAGCATTTT	CASSRGGGQPQHF
TRBJ2-7	TRBV7-2	-	-	TGTGCCAGCAGCTTAGGGGGCACTTTCAAATACGAGCAGTACTTC	CASSLGGTFKYEQYF
TRBJ2-1	TRBV28	-	-	TGTGCCAGCAGCAGTTTTGCGGAGATCAATGAGCAGTTCTTC	CASSSFAEINEQFF
TRBJ2-2	TRBV6-5	-	-	TGTGCCAGCAAATTAAACACCGGGGAGCTGTTTTTT	CASKLNTGELFF
TRBJ2-7	TRBV7-9	-	-	TGTGCCAGCAGTCCAACTAAGTACGAGCAGTACTTC	CASSPTKYEQYF
TRBJ2-5	TRBV9	-	TRBD1	TGTGCCAGCAGCCCAATTCGGGACAGGGAAGAGACCCAGTACTTC	CASSPIRDREETQYF
TRBJ2-3	TRBV10-2	-	-	TGCGCCAGCAGTGAATCGGGATATAGGGATACGCAGTATTTT	CASSESGYRDTQYF
TRBJ1-4	TRBV6-6	few	-	TGTGCCAGCACCAGCAGGGCCAAGGGTGAAAAACTGTTTTTT	CASTSRAKGEKLFF
TRBJ1-2	TRBV5-1	-	TRBD1	TGCGCCAGCAGCACCGGGACAGACTTCTATGGCTACACCTTC	CASSTGTDFYGYTF
TRBJ1-3	TRBV28	few	TRBD1	TGTGCCAGCGTCCCACAGGGGAGGGGAAACACCATATATTTT	CASVPQGRGNTIYF
TRBJ2-1	TRBV7-2	-	-	TGTGCCAGCAGCTGGACTACCTACAATGAGCAGTTCTTC	CASSWTTYNEQFF
TRBJ2-5	TRBV14	-	-	TGTGCCAGCAGCCAAGATATCGGGACCCAGTACTTC	CASSQDIGTQYF
TRBJ2-7	TRBV19	-	TRBD2	TGTGCCAGTAGTATGACCGGGACTACGTACGAGCAGTACTTC	CASSMTGTTYEQYF
TRBJ2-7	TRBV7-9	-	-	TGTGCCAGCAGCTTAAACAGCTACGAGCAGTACTTC	CASSLNSYEQYF
TRBJ2-1	TRBV4-1	-	-	TGCGCCAGCAGCCAAGATCTTGTGGGCCGCTCCTACAATGAGCAGTTCTTC	CASSQDLVGRSYNEQFF
TRBJ2-3	TRBV9	-	-	TGTGCCAGCAGCTTCCAGGGTTACGGCACAGATACGCAGTATTTT	CASSFQGYGTDTQYF
TRBJ2-1	TRBV29-1	-	TRBD2	TGCAGCGTTGGCGGAGCGGGGGGCTCCTACAATGAGCAGTTCTTC	CSVGGAGGSYNEQFF
TRBJ2-7	TRBV11-2	few	TRBD1	TGTGCCAGCAGCCCATATACCAGGGGGCGGGAGCAGTACTTC	CASSPYTRGREQYF
TRBJ2-4	TRBV28	-	TRBD1	TGTGCCAGCAGCGACCGCCCGGGACAGGGAATTCACATTCAGTACTTC	CASSDRPGQGIHIQYF
TRBJ1-2	TRBV9	-	TRBD1	TGTGCCAGCAGCCGACAGGGGTTCGGGGGCTACACCTTC	CASSRQGFGGYTF
TRBJ2-1	TRBV5-4	-	TRBD1	TGTGCCAGCAGCTGGACAGGGACCCATGAGCAGTTCTTC	CASSWTGTHEQFF
TRBJ2-1	TRBV7-2	-	TRBD2	TGTGCCAGCAGCTCCGGTCTAGCGGGAGGTGTAGTGGAGCAGTTCTTC	CASSSGLAGGVVEQFF
TRBJ2-3	TRBV18	-	TRBD2	TGTGCCAGCTCACCCTCTTCCGGGACTAGCGGCACAGATACGCAGTATTTT	CASSPSSGTSGTDTQYF
TRBJ2-7	TRBV6-1	few	-	TGTGCCAGCAGTGAACGGGGTAGGTCTAACGAGCAGTACTTC	CASSERGRSNEQYF
TRBJ2-7	TRBV7-9	-	-	TGTGCCAGCAGCTTAGGCCTCGGGGGAGGCGAGCAGTACTTC	CASSLGLGGGEQYF
TRBJ1-4	TRBV2	-	-	TGTGCCAGCGGGAGCTCGCCAACTAATGAAAAACTGTTTTTT	CASGSSPTNEKLFF
TRBJ2-7	TRBV4-3	few	TRBD1	TGCGCCAGCAGCCACTCCGGGACAGGGAAGGACGAGCAGTACTTC	CASSHSGTGKDEQYF
TRBJ2-5	TRBV7-3	-	-	TGTGCCAGCAGCTTGACTATTGAAGAGACCCAGTACTTC	CASSLTIEETQYF
TRBJ1-1	TRBV5-1	-	-	TGCGCCAGCAATAAGGTAGGGGTGGGCATTGAAGCTTTCTTT	CASNKVGVGIEAFF
TRBJ1-1	TRBV7-8	-	-	TGTGCCACACAGCTTAGTTCTTTAGGCGACAGGAACACTGAAGCTTTCTTT	CATQLSSLGDRNTEAFF
TRBJ1-1	TRBV7-3	-	-	TGTGCCAGCAGCTTGTTAGGGGCTAACACTGAAGCTTTCTTT	CASSLLGANTEAFF
TRBJ1-2	TRBV5-4	-	-	TGTGCCAGCAGCTTGGTTTCGGGGAGGGAGGGCTACACCTTC	CASSLVSGREGYTF
TRBJ2-1	TRBV7-3	-	-	TGTGCCAGCAGCTCCCCCGGGGGTAGCGGACCGTACGATGAGCAGTTCTTC	CASSSPGGSGPYDEQFF
TRBJ2-5	TRBV2	once	TRBD1	TGTGCCAGCAGCATTGCCGGGACAGCTTTTCAGACCCAGTACTTC	CASSIAGTAFQTQYF
TRBJ2-3	TRBV29-1	-	-	TGCAGCGTCGCGAACCCCGGTGGTAGCGGAAGCACAGATACGCAGTATTTT	CSVANPGGSGSTDTQYF
TRBJ1-2	TRBV4-2	-	TRBD1	TGTGCCAGCAGCTTTGTGCAGGGGGCGAGTGGCTACACCTTC	CASSFVQGASGYTF